Reported below is one TCR beta chain. Its specificity is not known. The CDR3 consists of 16 residues. V was cut by 5 bases and J by 1 base, with 14 bases left in between. Germline V gene data show CDR1 as MDHEN and CDR2 as SYDVKM. The data derive from a study of identical twins. Each CDR3 protein is one row after TCRdb ran MiXCR on the 5' RACE reads. Among about 530,000 distinct CDR3 sequences listed, over 12% were seen once. Study-wide points: An excess of low generation probability was shown by twin-shared out-of-frame alpha sequences.

These records were also assigned to another study, of yellow fever vaccine responses in identical twins.

The J gene is TRBJ1-4, the V gene TRBV28; a possible D gene is TRBD1 (5 bases). This sequence was found in a young woman in good health. Input material: CD4+ T cells sorted from blood. The CDR3, as DNA: TGTGCCAGCAGTCCCAATTCAGGGCTAACTAATGAAAAACTGTTTTTT. It codes for CASSPNSGLTNEKLFF.